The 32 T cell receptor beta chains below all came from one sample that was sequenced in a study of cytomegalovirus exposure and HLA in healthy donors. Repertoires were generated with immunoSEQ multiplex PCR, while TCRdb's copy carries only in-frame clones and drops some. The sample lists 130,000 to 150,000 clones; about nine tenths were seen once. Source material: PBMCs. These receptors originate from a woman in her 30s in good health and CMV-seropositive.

CDR3 bases: TGTGCCAGCAGTTTAGGGAGCGAGCAGTACTTC. Translated, it gives CASSLGSEQYF. The chain recombines TRBV27 with TRBJ2-7, with D tentatively TRBD2 (5 bases). CDR3 size: 11 residues. The V gene lost 2 bases and the J gene lost 6 bases, with 5 bases spanning the gap. Germline assignment: CDR1 MNHEY and CDR2 SMNVEV (reference sequence).

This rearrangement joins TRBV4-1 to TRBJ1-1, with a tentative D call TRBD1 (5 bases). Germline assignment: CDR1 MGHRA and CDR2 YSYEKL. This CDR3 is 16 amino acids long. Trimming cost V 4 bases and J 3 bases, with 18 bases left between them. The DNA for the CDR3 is TGCGCCAGCAGCCGAACAGGTTCCCCGCAGGACACTGAAGCTTTCTTT. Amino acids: CASSRTGSPQDTEAFF.

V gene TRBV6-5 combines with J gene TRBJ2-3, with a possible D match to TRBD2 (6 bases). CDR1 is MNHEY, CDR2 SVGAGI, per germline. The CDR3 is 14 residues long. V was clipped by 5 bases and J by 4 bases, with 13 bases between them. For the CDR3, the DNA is TGTGCCAGCAGTACCCGACTAGAGCCAGATACGCAGTATTTT. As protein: CASSTRLEPDTQYF.

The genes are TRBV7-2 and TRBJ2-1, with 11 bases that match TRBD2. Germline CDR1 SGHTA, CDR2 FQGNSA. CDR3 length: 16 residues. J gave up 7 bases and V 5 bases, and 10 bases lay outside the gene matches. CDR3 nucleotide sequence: TGTGCCAGCAGCCCCCAGACTAGCGGGATAAGGAATGAGCAGTTCTTC. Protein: CASSPQTSGIRNEQFF.

The CDR3 sequence is CASSPRKGMPYEQYF. The CDR3 DNA is TGTGCCAGCTCACCACGGAAGGGGATGCCCTACGAGCAGTACTTC. This chain joins TRBV18 and TRBJ2-7, with a possible D match to TRBD1 (5 bases). The CDR3 runs to 15 residues. V shed 1 base and J shed 2 bases, with 12 bases lying between them. In germline, CDR1 is KGHSH, CDR2 LQKENI.

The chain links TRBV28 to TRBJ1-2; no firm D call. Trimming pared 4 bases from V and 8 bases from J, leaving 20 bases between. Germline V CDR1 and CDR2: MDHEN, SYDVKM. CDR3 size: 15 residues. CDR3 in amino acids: CASSSPEGSQEGYTF. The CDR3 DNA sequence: TGTGCCAGCAGTTCCCCAGAGGGCTCTCAGGAGGGCTACACCTTC.

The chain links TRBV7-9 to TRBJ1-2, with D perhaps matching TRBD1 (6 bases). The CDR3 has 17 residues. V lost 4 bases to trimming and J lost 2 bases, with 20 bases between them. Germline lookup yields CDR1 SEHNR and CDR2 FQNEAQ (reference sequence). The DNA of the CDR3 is TGTGCCAGCAGCTCCGGGTCCAGCGGTCAGGGGAACTATGGCTACACCTTC. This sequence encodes CASSSGSSGQGNYGYTF.

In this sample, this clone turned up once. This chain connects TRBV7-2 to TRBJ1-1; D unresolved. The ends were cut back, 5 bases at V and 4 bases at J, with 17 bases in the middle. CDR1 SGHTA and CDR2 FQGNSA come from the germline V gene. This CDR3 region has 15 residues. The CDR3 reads CASSQHATRSTEAFF. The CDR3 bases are TGTGCCAGCAGCCAACACGCGACGCGGAGCACTGAAGCTTTCTTT.

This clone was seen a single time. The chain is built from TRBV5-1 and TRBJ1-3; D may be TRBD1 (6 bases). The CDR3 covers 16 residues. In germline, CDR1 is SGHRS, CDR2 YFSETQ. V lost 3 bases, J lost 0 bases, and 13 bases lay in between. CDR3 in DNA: TGCGCCAGCAGCTCCGGTAGGGGGATCTCTGGAAACACCATATATTTT. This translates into CASSSGRGISGNTIYF.

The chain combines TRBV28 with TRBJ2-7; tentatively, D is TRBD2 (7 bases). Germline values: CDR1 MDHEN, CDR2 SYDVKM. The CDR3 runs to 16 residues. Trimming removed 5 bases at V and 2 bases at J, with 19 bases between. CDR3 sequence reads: CASSAPGGGGAYEQYF. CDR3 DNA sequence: TGTGCCAGCAGTGCCCCTGGTGGAGGGGGGGCCTACGAGCAGTACTTC. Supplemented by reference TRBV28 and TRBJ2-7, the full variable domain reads DVKVTQSSRYLVKRTGEKVFLECVQDMDHENMFWYRQDPGLGLRLIYFSYDVKMKEKGDIPEGYSVSREKKERFSLILESASTNQTSMYLCASSAPGGGGAYEQYFGPGTRLTVT.

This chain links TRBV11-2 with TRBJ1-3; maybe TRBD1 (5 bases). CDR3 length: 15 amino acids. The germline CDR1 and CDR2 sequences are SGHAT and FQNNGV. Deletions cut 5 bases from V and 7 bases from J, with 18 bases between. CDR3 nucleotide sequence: TGTGCCAGCAGCCTAGCGGGGACCCGGGGGAACACCATATATTTT. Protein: CASSLAGTRGNTIYF.

CDR3 loop: CASSRLAGITYEQYF. CDR3 nucleotides: TGTGCCAGTAGTCGACTGGCAGGGATAACCTACGAGCAGTACTTC. The V gene is TRBV19, the J gene TRBJ2-7, with a weak D call TRBD1 (5 bases). V lost 5 bases to trimming and J lost 2 bases, with 16 bases between them. CDR1 and CDR2 (germline): LNHDA, SQIVND (reference sequence). CDR3 length: 15 amino acids.

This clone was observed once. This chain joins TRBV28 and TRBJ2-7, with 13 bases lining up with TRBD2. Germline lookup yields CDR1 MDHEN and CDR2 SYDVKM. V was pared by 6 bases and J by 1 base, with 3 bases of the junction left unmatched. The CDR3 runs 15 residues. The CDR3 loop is CASSLTSGRSYEQYF. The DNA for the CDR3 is TGTGCCAGCAGCCTGACTAGCGGGAGGTCCTACGAGCAGTACTTC.

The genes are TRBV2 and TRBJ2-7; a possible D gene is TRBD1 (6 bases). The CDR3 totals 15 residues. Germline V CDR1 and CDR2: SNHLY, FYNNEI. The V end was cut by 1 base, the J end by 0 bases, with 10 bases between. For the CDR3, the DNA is TGTGCCAGCAGTGAAGGCGCAGGGGTCTCCTACGAGCAGTACTTC. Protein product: CASSEGAGVSYEQYF.

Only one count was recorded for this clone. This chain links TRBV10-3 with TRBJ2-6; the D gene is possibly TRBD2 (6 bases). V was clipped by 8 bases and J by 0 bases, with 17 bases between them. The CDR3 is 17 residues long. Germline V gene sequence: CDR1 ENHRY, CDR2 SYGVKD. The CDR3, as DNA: TGTGCCATCCCTTCGGGGGTGGACCGCTCTGGGGCCAACGTCCTGACTTTC. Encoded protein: CAIPSGVDRSGANVLTF.

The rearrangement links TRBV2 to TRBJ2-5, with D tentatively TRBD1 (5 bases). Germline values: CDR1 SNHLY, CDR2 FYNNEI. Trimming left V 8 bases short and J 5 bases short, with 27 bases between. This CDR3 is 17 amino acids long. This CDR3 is CASQATFDSSMWETQYF. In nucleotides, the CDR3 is TGTGCCAGCCAGGCTACTTTTGACAGTTCTATGTGGGAGACCCAGTACTTC. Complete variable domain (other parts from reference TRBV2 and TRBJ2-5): EPEVTQTPSHQVTQMGQEVILRCVPISNHLYFYWYRQILGQKVEFLVSFYNNEISEKSEIFDDQFSVERPDGSNFTLKIRSTKLEDSAMYFCASQATFDSSMWETQYFGPGTRLLVL.

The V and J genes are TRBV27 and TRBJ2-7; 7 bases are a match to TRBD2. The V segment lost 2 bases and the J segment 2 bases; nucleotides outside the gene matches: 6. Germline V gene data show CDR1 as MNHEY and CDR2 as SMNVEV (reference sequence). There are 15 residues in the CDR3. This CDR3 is CASSLGASGAYEQYF. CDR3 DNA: TGTGCCAGCAGTTTAGGGGCTAGCGGTGCCTACGAGCAGTACTTC.

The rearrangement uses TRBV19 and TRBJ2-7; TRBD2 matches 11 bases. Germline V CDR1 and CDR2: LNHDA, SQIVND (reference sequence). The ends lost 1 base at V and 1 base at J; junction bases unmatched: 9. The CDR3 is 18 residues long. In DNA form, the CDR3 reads TGTGCCAGTAGTATAGCCCTCCTTACTAGCGGGAGTTCCTACGAGCAGTACTTC. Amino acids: CASSIALLTSGSSYEQYF.

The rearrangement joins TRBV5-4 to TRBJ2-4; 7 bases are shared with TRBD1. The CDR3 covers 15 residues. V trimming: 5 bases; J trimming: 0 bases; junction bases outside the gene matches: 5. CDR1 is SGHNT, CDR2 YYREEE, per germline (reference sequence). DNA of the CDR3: TGTGCCAGCAGTCGGGACAGCCCAGCCAAAAACATTCAGTACTTC. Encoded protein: CASSRDSPAKNIQYF.

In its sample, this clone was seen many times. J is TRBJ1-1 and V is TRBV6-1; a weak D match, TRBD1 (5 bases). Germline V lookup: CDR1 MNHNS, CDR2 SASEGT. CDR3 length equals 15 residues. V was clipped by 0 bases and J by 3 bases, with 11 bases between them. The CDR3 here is CASSEAMDTYTEAFF. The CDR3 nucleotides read TGTGCCAGCAGTGAAGCTATGGACACATACACTGAAGCTTTCTTT.

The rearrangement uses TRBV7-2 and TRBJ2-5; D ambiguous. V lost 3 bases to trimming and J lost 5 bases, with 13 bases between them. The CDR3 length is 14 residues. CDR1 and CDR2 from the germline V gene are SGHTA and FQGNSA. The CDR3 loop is CASSFPRIPETQYF. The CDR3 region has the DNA TGTGCCAGCAGCTTCCCTAGGATCCCGGAGACCCAGTACTTC.

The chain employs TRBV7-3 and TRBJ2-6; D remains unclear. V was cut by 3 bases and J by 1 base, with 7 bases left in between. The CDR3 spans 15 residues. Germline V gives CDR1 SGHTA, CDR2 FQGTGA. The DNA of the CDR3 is TGTGCCAGCAGCTTTTCCGGGTCTGGGGCCAACGTCCTGACTTTC. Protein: CASSFSGSGANVLTF.

The CDR3 nucleotides read TGTGCCAGCAGTCGGACAGGGTCCTTTCCCTACGAGCAGTACTTC. This encodes CASSRTGSFPYEQYF. V and J are TRBV6-5 and TRBJ2-7; 8 bases line up with TRBD1. With V trimmed by 5 bases and J by 2 bases, 8 bases remained unmatched. The germline V gene encodes CDR1 MNHEY and CDR2 SVGAGI. This CDR3 has 15 amino acids.

CDR3 in amino acids: CASSQAALSGTNYEQYF. CDR3 bases: TGCGCCAGCAGCCAAGCTGCCCTTTCCGGGACAAACTACGAGCAGTACTTC. V and J are TRBV4-1 and TRBJ2-7, with D maybe TRBD1 (6 bases). V dropped 1 base and J dropped 3 bases, with 19 bases sitting between them. The germline CDR1 and CDR2 sequences are MGHRA and YSYEKL. CDR3 length: 17 residues.

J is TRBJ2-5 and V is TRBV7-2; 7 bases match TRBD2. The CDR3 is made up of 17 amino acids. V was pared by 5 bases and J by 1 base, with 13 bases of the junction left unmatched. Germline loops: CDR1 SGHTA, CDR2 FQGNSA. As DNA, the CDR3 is TGTGCCAGCAGCCCATACCTACGCGGGACTACCCAAGAGACCCAGTACTTC. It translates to CASSPYLRGTTQETQYF.

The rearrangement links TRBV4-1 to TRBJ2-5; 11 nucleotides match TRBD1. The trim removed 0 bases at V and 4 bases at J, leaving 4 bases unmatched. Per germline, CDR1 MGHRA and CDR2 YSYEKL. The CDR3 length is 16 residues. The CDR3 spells CASSQEGGTGGETQYF. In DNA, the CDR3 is TGCGCCAGCAGCCAAGAGGGCGGGACAGGGGGAGAGACCCAGTACTTC.

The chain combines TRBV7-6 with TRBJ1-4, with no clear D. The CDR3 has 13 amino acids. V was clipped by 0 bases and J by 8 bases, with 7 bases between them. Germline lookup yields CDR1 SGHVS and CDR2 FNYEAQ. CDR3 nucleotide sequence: TGTGCCAGCAGCTTAGCGAGCAGGGAAAAACTGTTTTTT. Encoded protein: CASSLASREKLFF.

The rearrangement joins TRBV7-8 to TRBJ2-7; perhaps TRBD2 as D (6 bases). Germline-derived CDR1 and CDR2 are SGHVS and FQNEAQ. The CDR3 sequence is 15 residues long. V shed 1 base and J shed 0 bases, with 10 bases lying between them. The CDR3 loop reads CASSLVGGLSYEQYF. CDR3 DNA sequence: TGTGCCAGCAGCTTAGTGGGAGGCCTCTCCTACGAGCAGTACTTC.

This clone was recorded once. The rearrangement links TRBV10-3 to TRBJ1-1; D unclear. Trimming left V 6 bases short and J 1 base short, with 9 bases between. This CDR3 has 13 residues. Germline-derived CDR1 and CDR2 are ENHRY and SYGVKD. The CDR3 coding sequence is TGTGCCATCAGGGCCCTCTCGAACACTGAAGCTTTCTTT. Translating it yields CAIRALSNTEAFF.

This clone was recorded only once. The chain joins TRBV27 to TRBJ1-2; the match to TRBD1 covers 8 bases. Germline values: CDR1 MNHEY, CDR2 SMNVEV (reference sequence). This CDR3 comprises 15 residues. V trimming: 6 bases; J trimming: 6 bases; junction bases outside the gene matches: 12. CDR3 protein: CASRSTGGIDDGYTF. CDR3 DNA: TGTGCCAGCAGGTCCACAGGGGGAATTGACGATGGCTACACCTTC.

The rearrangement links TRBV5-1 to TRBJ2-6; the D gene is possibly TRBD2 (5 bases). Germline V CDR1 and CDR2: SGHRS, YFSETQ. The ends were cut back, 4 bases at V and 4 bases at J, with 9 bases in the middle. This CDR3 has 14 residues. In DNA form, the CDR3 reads TGCGCCAGCAGCGTGGACTCGGGGGCCAACGTCCTGACTTTC. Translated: CASSVDSGANVLTF.

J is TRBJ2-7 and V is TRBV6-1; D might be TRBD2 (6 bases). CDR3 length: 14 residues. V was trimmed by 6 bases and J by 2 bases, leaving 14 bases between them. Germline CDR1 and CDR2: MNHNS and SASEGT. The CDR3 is CASRAGTLTYEQYF. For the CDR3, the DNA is TGTGCCAGCAGGGCCGGGACTCTCACCTACGAGCAGTACTTC.